The rows below give T cell receptor beta chains drawn from one sample of a study of cytomegalovirus exposure and HLA in healthy donors. Repertoires were generated with immunoSEQ multiplex PCR, while TCRdb's copy carries only in-frame clones and drops some. The data contain almost 85,000 clones, around 78% of them singletons. Sample: PBMCs. These receptors were taken from a male donor in good health and CMV-seropositive. Both conserved end residues are part of each CDR3. Each record gives: clone size, V gene, D gene, J gene, CDR3 protein, CDR3 DNA. The D gene is left open where the match is weak. Rows may omit the clone size; those that give it use once, few, many or a size class.

-	TRBV14	TRBD1	TRBJ2-5	CASSLQGFQTQYF	TGTGCCAGCAGCCTACAGGGGTTTCAGACCCAGTACTTC
-	TRBV7-7	-	TRBJ2-5	CASSLAGREETQYF	TGTGCCAGCAGCTTAGCTGGGCGGGAAGAGACCCAGTACTTC
many	TRBV2	-	TRBJ1-1	CASLQGYTEAFF	TGTGCCAGCTTACAGGGATACACTGAAGCTTTCTTT
-	TRBV28	-	TRBJ1-6	CASSSQGDNSPLHF	TGTGCCAGCAGTTCACAGGGCGATAATTCACCCCTCCACTTT
-	TRBV27	TRBD2	TRBJ2-7	CASSWSGTRTYEQYF	TGTGCCAGCAGTTGGTCCGGGACTAGGACCTACGAGCAGTACTTC
-	TRBV7-9	TRBD2	TRBJ2-1	CASSSYNSGSLDEQFF	TGTGCCAGCAGCTCGTATAATAGCGGGAGCTTAGATGAGCAGTTCTTC
few	TRBV4-2	TRBD1	TRBJ2-3	CASSQVSRGFTDTQYF	TGTGCCAGCAGCCAAGTAAGCAGGGGGTTCACAGATACGCAGTATTTT
once	TRBV11-2	-	TRBJ2-7	CASSRLDLAYEQYF	TGTGCCAGCAGCCGACTGGACTTAGCCTACGAGCAGTACTTC
-	TRBV5-1	-	TRBJ1-1	CASHEAHTEAFF	TGCGCCAGCCACGAGGCCCACACTGAAGCTTTCTTT
-	TRBV7-9	TRBD1	TRBJ2-5	CASSPWGTGEETQYF	TGTGCCAGCAGCCCCTGGGGTACAGGGGAGGAGACCCAGTACTTC
-	TRBV4-1	-	TRBJ1-2	CASSQDQGRLAGGYTF	TGCGCCAGCAGCCAAGACCAGGGGCGCTTAGCTGGTGGCTACACCTTC
-	TRBV10-3	TRBD1	TRBJ2-7	CAIRRGTGGYEQYF	TGTGCCATCAGGAGGGGGACAGGGGGCTACGAGCAGTACTTC
-	TRBV28	TRBD1	TRBJ1-1	CASSLLGGIAFF	TGTGCCAGCAGTTTATTAGGGGGCATAGCTTTCTTT
-	TRBV28	TRBD1	TRBJ2-5	CASSPGGQGRETQYF	TGTGCCAGCAGTCCCGGGGGACAGGGTCGGGAGACCCAGTACTTC
once	TRBV2	TRBD1	TRBJ1-2	CASGDRGGYGYTF	TGTGCCAGCGGGGACAGGGGCGGCTATGGCTACACCTTC
once	TRBV5-1	TRBD1	TRBJ1-2	CASSFTGDPNYGYTF	TGCGCCAGCAGCTTCACAGGGGATCCTAACTATGGCTACACCTTC
-	TRBV10-1	-	TRBJ2-3	CASSEGLSTDTQYF	TGCGCCAGCAGTGAGGGACTAAGCACAGATACGCAGTATTTT
-	TRBV30	-	TRBJ2-7	CAWSGQGGSYEQYF	TGTGCCTGGAGTGGCCAAGGCGGCTCCTACGAGCAGTACTTC
once	TRBV27	TRBD2	TRBJ2-7	CASSQRPGLAGVYEQYF	TGTGCCAGCAGTCAAAGACCGGGACTAGCGGGAGTATACGAGCAGTACTTC
few	TRBV30	TRBD1	TRBJ2-3	CAWGDRADTQYF	TGTGCCTGGGGGGACAGGGCCGATACGCAGTATTTT
-	TRBV18	-	TRBJ2-5	CATLRDFAGSYQETQYF	TGTGCCACCTTAAGGGACTTCGCTGGTTCGTACCAAGAGACCCAGTACTTC
-	TRBV5-1	-	TRBJ2-7	CASSLRLGQGSSYEQYF	TGCGCCAGCAGCTTGAGATTGGGGCAGGGAAGCTCCTACGAGCAGTACTTC
-	TRBV25-1	TRBD1	TRBJ1-1	CASSELQGATEAFF	TGTGCCAGCAGTGAATTACAGGGGGCCACTGAAGCTTTCTTT
-	TRBV5-1	-	TRBJ1-2	CASSLATTIDYGYTF	TGCGCCAGCAGCCTGGCAACGACTATTGACTATGGCTACACCTTC
-	TRBV2	TRBD1	TRBJ1-5	CASRVGGGNQPQHF	TGTGCCAGCAGGGTAGGGGGCGGCAATCAGCCCCAGCATTTT
few	TRBV28	TRBD1	TRBJ2-1	CASSQGQVVRPSSYNEQFF	TGTGCCAGCAGCCAAGGACAGGTGGTACGGCCCAGCTCCTACAATGAGCAGTTCTTC
-	TRBV27	-	TRBJ2-7	CASSLNMASEQYF	TGTGCCAGCAGTTTAAATATGGCCTCAGAGCAGTACTTC
once	TRBV28	-	TRBJ1-2	CASSSRAGESPYGYTF	TGTGCCAGCAGTTCTCGGGCAGGGGAGTCTCCCTATGGCTACACCTTC
few	TRBV5-6	-	TRBJ1-2	CASSLGGGVRGYTF	TGTGCCAGCAGCTTGGGGGGCGGAGTACGTGGCTACACCTTC
-	TRBV5-4	TRBD2	TRBJ2-5	CASSLVGTSGSKTQYF	TGTGCCAGCAGCTTGGTGGGGACTAGCGGGAGTAAGACCCAGTACTTC
-	TRBV7-2	-	TRBJ2-1	CASSSTGTWENEQFF	TGTGCCAGCAGCTCAACCGGGACATGGGAGAATGAGCAGTTCTTC
-	TRBV9	TRBD2	TRBJ2-5	CASSPLGTIQETQYF	TGTGCCAGCAGCCCCCTGGGGACTATCCAAGAGACCCAGTACTTC
few	TRBV19	-	TRBJ1-1	CASSQPGGNTEAFF	TGTGCCAGTAGCCAACCGGGGGGTAACACTGAAGCTTTCTTT